This T cell receptor beta chain appears in the sequencing data of a study of Graves' ophthalmopathy and Graves' hyperthyroidism (dated by TCRdb to between 2018 and 2020). Looking at the study overall: Peripheral blood was collected at initial diagnosis, prior to any treatment. To tell Graves' ophthalmopathy apart from Graves' hyperthyroidism, and to predict which patients would progress to ophthalmopathy, the study relied on TCR beta repertoire signatures. An independent validation cohort was composed of around 19 hyperthyroidism patients and around 16 patients who later progressed from hyperthyroidism to ophthalmopathy. In total, over 130 blood samples were TCR-sequenced: 40 to 45 ophthalmopathy, some 80 hyperthyroidism and some 17 hyperthyroidism-to-ophthalmopathy patients. Following sampling, methimazole starting at 30 mg daily was administered to hyperthyroidism patients, and high-dose intravenous methylprednisolone was administered to ophthalmopathy patients. A discovery set of about a hundred patients (43 ophthalmopathy, fewer than 60 stable hyperthyroidism) was enrolled to explore V-J signatures distinguishing ophthalmopathy from hyperthyroidism. T-cell repertoires of thyroid tissue and blood were compared in more than five hyperthyroidism patients.

Of note for this clonotype: Its specific antigen is unknown. The record has no base qualities; no much larger clone is one base away.

For repertoire sequencing, the TCR beta CDR3 regions were amplified from RNA transcripts. HTBI primers and the Qiagen OneStep RT-PCR kit were used in a first-round RT-PCR, which was followed by a second-round multiplex PCR, size selection and purification. Libraries were sequenced paired-end with 100 bp reads on an Illumina HiSeq2000. As for the original processing: SOAPnuke was used for read processing, and reads with adapters, uncalled bases, a mean Phred below 15, or no exact constant-primer or identifier match were discarded. COPE v1.2.5 was used to merge the high-quality paired reads. Each unique nucleotide sequence was defined as a clonotype, and clonotypes were aligned to IMGT TRB V, D and J references with MiTCR v1.1. Analysis was restricted to V-J combinations with a frequency above 0.0001, which covered roughly 99% of repertoires. For each V-J combination, a TCR clonal expansion and chaos score was defined as the ratio of F50 clonal expansion to chaos observed in the TCRdist matrix. Welch's t-statistics and random forest were used to reduce the features to about twelve V-J combinations, which were then used as input to a naive Bayes classifier. The similarity between thyroid and blood repertoires was quantified using the Morisita-Horn index. TCRdb reprocessing: public reads trimmed at Q25 with fastp, clones called with MiXCR, in-frame beta chains kept. One record per CDR3 amino acid sequence lists the most common genes and DNA. It is TCRdb's table, rather than the study itself, that gives the V and J calls and clone size. Present in this sample are roughly 400,000 distinct CDR3 sequences, about 18% of which were seen just once. Clones ranked in the top ten supply roughly 2.4% of the sample.

Study-wide findings and limitations: Among expanded thyroid clonotypes with frequency above 0.001, most also showed up in blood, which suggests that blood repertoires may reflect the thyroid immune response. Sample size was not statistically predetermined, and group allocation was not concealed from the investigators. In validation, the model predicted ophthalmopathy progression with about 64% sensitivity and 72.22% specificity; roughly 11 predicted patients were CT-confirmed with GO in a median of approximately six months. In cross-validation, the 13-signature model distinguished ophthalmopathy from stable hyperthyroidism with around 90% sensitivity and 81.08% specificity, while in the test set the corresponding values were 80% and 75%.

The junction shows trimming of 5 bases on V and 6 bases on J, plus 10 bases between the germline ends. The CDR3 spans 12 residues, from the cysteine through the phenylalanine. The read is trimmed to its CDR3 DNA, 36 bases read in frame from base 1. CDR1 and CDR2, looked up from the germline V gene, are MNHNS and SASEGT. Stable hyperthyroidism was defined as no progression to ophthalmopathy within 18 months of follow-up. The hyperthyroidism patients were 18 to 65 years old and newly diagnosed, with a disease duration of less than 2 months. Patients were excluded if they had other autoimmune diseases, uncontrolled infections, pregnancy or lactation. Clinical symptoms, serum thyroxine, TRAb, thyroid ultrasound and orbital computed tomography formed the basis of the diagnosis. PBMCs were isolated from around 10 ml of fresh peripheral blood by Ficoll-Paque density gradient centrifugation. Trizol reagent was used to extract the total RNA, and its quality was then checked on an Agilent 2100 Bioanalyzer.

This chain is built from TRBV6-1 and TRBJ1-2, with the D gene not clear enough to name. The sequence was collected from an adult woman with stable Graves' hyperthyroidism. Input material: peripheral blood. The CDR3 amino acid sequence is: CASSPVAHGYTF. The DNA is as follows: TGTGCCAGCAGTCCCGTCGCCCATGGCTACACCTTC.